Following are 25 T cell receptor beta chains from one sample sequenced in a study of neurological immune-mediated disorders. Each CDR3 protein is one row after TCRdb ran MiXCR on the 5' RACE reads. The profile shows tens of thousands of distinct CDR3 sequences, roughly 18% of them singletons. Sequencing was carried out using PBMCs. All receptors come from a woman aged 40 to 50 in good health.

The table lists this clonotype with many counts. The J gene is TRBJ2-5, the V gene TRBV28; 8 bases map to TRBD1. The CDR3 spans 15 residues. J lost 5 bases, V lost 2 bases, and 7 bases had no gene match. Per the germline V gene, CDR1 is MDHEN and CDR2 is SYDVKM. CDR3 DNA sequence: TGTGCCAGCAGTTTACAGGGGGCGAGGAGGGAGACCCAGTACTTC. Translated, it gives CASSLQGARRETQYF.

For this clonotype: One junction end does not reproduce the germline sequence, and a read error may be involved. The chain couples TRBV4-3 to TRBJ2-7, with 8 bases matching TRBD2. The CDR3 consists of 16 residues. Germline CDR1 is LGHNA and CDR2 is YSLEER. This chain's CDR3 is CASNQDSSGCLDEQYF. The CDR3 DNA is TGCGCCAGCAACCAAGATTCTAGCGGGTGTCTCGACGAGCAGTACTTC.

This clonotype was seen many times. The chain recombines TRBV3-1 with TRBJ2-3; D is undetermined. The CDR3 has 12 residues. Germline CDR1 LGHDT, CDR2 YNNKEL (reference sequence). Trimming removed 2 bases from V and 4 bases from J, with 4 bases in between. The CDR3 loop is CASSQSPDTQYF. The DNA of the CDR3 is TGTGCCAGCAGCCAATCTCCAGATACGCAGTATTTT.

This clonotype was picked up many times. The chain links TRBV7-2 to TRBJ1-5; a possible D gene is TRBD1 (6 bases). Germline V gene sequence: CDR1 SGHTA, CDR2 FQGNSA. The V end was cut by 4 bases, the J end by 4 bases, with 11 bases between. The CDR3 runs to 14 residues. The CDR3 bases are TGTGCCAGCAGCTCTCGGCAGGGGAATCAGCCCCAGCATTTT. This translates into CASSSRQGNQPQHF.

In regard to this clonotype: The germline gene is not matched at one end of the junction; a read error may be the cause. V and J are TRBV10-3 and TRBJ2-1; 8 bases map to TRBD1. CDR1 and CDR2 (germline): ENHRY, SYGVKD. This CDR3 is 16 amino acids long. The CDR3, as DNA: TGTGCCATGAGTGAGTTGGCAGGGGGCTCTAGTAATGAGCAGTTCTTC. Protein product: CAMSELAGGSSNEQFF.

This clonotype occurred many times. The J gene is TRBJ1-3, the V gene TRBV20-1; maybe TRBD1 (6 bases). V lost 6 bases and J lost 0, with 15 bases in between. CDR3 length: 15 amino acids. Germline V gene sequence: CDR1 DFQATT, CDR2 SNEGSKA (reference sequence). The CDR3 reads CSAAGQSYSGNTIYF. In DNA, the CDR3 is TGCAGTGCAGCCGGACAGTCCTACTCTGGAAACACCATATATTTT.

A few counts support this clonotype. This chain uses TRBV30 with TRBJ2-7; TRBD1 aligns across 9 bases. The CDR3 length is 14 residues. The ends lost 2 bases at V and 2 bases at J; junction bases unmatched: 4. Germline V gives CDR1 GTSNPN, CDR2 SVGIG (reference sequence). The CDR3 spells CAWSFRTGAYEQYF. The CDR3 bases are TGTGCCTGGAGTTTCCGGACAGGGGCCTACGAGCAGTACTTC. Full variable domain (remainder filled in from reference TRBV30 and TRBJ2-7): SQTIHQWPATLVQPVGSPLSLECTVEGTSNPNLYWYRQAAGRGLQLLFYSVGIGQISSEVPQNLSASRPQDRQFILSSKKLLLSDSGFYLCAWSFRTGAYEQYFGPGTRLTVT.

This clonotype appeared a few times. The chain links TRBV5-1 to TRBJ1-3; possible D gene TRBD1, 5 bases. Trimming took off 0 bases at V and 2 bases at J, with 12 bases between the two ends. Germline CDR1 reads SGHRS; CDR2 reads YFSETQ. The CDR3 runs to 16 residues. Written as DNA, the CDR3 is TGCGCCAGCAGCTTGGCGGGCCGGGGGACTGGAAACACCATATATTTT. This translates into CASSLAGRGTGNTIYF.

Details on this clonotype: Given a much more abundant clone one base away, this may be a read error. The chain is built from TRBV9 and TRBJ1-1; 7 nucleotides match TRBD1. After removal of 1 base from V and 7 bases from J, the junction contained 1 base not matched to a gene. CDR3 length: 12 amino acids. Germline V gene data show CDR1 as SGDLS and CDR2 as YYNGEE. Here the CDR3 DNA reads TGTGCCAGCAGCGTATGGGACAGTGAAGCTTTCTTT. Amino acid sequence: CASSVWDSEAFF.

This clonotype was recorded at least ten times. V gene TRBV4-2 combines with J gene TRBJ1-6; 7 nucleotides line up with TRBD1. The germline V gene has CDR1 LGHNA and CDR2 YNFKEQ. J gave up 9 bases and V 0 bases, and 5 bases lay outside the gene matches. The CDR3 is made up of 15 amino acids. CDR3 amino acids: CASSQDRQGFSPLHF. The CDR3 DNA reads TGTGCCAGCAGCCAAGATCGACAGGGCTTTTCACCCCTCCACTTT.

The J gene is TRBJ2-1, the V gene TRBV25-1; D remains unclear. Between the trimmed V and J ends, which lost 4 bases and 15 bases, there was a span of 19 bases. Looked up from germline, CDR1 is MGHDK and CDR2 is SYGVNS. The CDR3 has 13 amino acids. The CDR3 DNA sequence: TGTGCCAGCAGTGGACTGCTAAACGGACGGACGTTCTTC. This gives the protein CASSGLLNGRTFF.

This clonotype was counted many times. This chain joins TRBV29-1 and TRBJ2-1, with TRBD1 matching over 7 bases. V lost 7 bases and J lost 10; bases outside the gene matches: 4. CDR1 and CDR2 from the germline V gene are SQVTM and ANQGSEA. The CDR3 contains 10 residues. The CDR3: CSAEQGEQFF. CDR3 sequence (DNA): TGCAGCGCCGAACAGGGGGAGCAGTTCTTC.

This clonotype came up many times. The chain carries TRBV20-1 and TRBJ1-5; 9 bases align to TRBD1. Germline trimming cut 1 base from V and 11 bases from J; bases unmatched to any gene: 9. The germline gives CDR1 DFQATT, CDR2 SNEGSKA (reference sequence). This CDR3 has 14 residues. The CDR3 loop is CSARGTGDSSAQHF. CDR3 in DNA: TGCAGTGCTAGAGGGACAGGGGATTCATCAGCCCAGCATTTT.

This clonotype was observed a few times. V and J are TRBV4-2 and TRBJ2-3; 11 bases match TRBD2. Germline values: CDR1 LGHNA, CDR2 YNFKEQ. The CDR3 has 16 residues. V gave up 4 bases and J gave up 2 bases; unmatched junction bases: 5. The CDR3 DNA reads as TGTGCCAGCAGCCTCACTAGCGGGAGTATCACAGATACGCAGTATTTT. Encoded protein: CASSLTSGSITDTQYF.

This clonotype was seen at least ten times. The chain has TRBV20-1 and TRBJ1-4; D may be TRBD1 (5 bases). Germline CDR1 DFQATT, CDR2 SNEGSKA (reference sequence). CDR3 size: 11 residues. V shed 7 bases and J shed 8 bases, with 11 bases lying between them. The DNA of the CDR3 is TGCAGTGGGCAGGGAGGCGAAAAACTGTTTTTT. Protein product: CSGQGGEKLFF.

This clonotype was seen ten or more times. CDR3 region: CASSVTGYLTDTQYF. The CDR3 nucleotides read TGTGCCAGCAGCGTCACAGGGTACCTCACAGATACGCAGTATTTT. V and J are TRBV2 and TRBJ2-3; perhaps TRBD1 as D (6 bases). The CDR3 is made up of 15 amino acids. Trimming shortened V by 6 bases and J by 2 bases, and 15 bases separated the two germline ends. Per the germline V gene, CDR1 is SNHLY and CDR2 is FYNNEI.

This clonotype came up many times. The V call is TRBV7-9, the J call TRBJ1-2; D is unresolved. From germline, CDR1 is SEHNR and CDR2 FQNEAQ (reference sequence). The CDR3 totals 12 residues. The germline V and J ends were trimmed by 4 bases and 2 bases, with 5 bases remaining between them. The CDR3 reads CASSSLNYGYTF. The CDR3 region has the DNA TGTGCCAGCAGCTCTTTAAACTATGGCTACACCTTC.

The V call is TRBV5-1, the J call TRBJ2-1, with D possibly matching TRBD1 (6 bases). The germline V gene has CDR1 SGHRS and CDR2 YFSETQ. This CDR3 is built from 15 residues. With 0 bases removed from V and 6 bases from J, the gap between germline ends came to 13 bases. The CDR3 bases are TGCGCCAGCAGCTTGGCGGCAGGGGTAAGCAATGAGCAGTTCTTC. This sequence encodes CASSLAAGVSNEQFF. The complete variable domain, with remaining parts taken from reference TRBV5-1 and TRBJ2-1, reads KAGVTQTPRYLIKTRGQQVTLSCSPISGHRSVSWYQQTPGQGLQFLFEYFSETQRNKGNFPGRFSGRQFSNSRSEMNVSTLELGDSALYLCASSLAAGVSNEQFFGPGTRLTVL.

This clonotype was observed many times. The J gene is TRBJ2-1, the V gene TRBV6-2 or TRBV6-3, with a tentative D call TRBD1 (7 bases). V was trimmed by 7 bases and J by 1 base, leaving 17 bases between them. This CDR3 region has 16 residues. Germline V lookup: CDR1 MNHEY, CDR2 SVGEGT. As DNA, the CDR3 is TGTGCCAGCATAGACTCGGAGGGGGCTTCCTACAATGAGCAGTTCTTC. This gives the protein CASIDSEGASYNEQFF.

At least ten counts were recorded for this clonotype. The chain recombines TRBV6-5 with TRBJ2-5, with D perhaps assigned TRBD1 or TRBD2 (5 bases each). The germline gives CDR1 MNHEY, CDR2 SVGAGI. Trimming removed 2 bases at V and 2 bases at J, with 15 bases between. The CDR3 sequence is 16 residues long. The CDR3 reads CASSYLGAGYQETQYF. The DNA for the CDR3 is TGTGCCAGCAGTTACCTCGGGGCAGGATATCAAGAGACCCAGTACTTC.

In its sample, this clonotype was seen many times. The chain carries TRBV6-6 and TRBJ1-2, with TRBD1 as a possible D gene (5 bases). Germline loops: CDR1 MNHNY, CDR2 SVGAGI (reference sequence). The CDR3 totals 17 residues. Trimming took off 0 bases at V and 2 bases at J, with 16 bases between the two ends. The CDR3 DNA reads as TGTGCCAGCAGTTACTCTCCCCGGGACCGCTCGAACTATGGCTACACCTTC. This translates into CASSYSPRDRSNYGYTF.

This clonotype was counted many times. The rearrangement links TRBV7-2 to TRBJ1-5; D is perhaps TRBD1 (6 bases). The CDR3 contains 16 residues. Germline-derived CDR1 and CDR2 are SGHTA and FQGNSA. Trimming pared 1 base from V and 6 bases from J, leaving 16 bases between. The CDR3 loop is CASSLVRGPAGQPQHF. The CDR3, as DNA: TGTGCCAGCAGCTTAGTTCGGGGGCCTGCGGGTCAGCCCCAGCATTTT.

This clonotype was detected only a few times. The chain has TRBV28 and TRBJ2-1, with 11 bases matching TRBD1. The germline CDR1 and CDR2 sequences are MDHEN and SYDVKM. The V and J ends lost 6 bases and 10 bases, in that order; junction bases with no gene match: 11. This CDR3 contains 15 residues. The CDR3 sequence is CASSTTGTGGGEQFF. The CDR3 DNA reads TGTGCCAGCAGCACCACCGGGACAGGGGGGGGGGAGCAGTTCTTC.

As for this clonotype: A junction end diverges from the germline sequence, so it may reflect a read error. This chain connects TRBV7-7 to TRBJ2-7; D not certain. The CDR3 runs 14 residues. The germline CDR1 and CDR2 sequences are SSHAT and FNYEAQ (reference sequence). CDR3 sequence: CASSPSLSRNEQYF. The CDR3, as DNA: TGTGCTAGCAGCCCGAGCTTAAGCCGCAACGAGCAGTACTTC.

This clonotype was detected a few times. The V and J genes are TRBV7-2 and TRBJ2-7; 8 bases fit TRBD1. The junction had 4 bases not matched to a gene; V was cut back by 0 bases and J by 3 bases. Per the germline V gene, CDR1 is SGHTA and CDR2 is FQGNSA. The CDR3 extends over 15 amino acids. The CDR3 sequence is CASSLAAGGSYEQYF. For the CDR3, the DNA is TGTGCCAGCAGCTTAGCGGCAGGGGGCAGCTACGAGCAGTACTTC.